A single sample is the source of the 17 T cell receptor beta chains below, sequenced in a study of cytomegalovirus exposure and HLA in healthy donors. The table came from immunoSEQ multiplex PCR; TCRdb's copy has only in-frame clones and leaves some out. The sample lists some 140,000 clones, approximately 86% seen once, with 20% to 25% in the top ten. The sequencing sample was made of PBMCs. The receptor set was obtained from a man in his late teens or twenties in good health and CMV-seropositive.

CDR3 in amino acids: CASSEWPGQALQPQHF. In DNA, the CDR3 is TGTGCCAGCAGTGAATGGCCGGGACAGGCCCTACAGCCCCAGCATTTT. The chain carries TRBV2 and TRBJ1-5, with 8 positions matching TRBD1. Germline V lookup: CDR1 SNHLY, CDR2 FYNNEI. The V and J ends lost 2 bases and 7 bases, in that order; junction bases with no gene match: 10. The CDR3 has 16 amino acids.

J is TRBJ2-3 and V is TRBV7-2; possible D gene TRBD2, 7 bases. CDR1 SGHTA and CDR2 FQGNSA come from the germline V gene. There are 15 residues in the CDR3. Trimming removed 1 base from V and 6 bases from J, with 14 bases in between. This CDR3 reads CASSLGGAGADTQYF. For the CDR3, the DNA is TGTGCCAGCAGCTTAGGAGGTGCGGGGGCGGATACGCAGTATTTT. The whole variable domain, filled in from reference TRBV7-2 and TRBJ2-3, reads GAGVSQSPSNKVTEKGKDVELRCDPISGHTALYWYRQSLGQGLEFLIYFQGNSAPDKSGLPSDRFSAERTGGSVSTLTIQRTQQEDSAVYLCASSLGGAGADTQYFGPGTRLTVL.

The chain links TRBV7-2 to TRBJ2-7; D not resolved. Germline V gives CDR1 SGHTA, CDR2 FQGNSA. This CDR3 is built from 12 residues. V lost 2 bases and J lost 5, with 7 bases in between. The CDR3 DNA sequence: TGTGCCAGCAGCTTATTCGGTGACGAGCAGTACTTC. Protein product: CASSLFGDEQYF.

The genes are TRBV9 and TRBJ1-6; the D gene is possibly TRBD1 (5 bases). The CDR3 extends over 14 amino acids. Germline V gene sequence: CDR1 SGDLS, CDR2 YYNGEE. The ends were cut back, 4 bases at V and 13 bases at J, with 18 bases in the middle. The CDR3 nucleotides read TGTGCCAGCAGCTCCCGTGGGGCTGCTTTCCCCCTCCACTTT. Residues: CASSSRGAAFPLHF.

The chain links TRBV5-1 to TRBJ2-1; 11 bases are shared with TRBD2. Germline V gene data show CDR1 as SGHRS and CDR2 as YFSETQ. This CDR3 is 16 amino acids long. Unmatched junction bases numbered 7, after V lost 4 bases and J lost 4 bases. CDR3 DNA sequence: TGCGCCAGCAGCGGTCAGGGACTAGCGGCTTACAATGAGCAGTTCTTC. Its protein is CASSGQGLAAYNEQFF.

The rearrangement joins TRBV2 to TRBJ2-3; perhaps TRBD1 as D (5 bases). The CDR3 has 14 amino acids. Trimming took off 6 bases at V and 0 bases at J, with 10 bases between the two ends. CDR1 and CDR2 from the germline V gene are SNHLY and FYNNEI. CDR3 residues: CASRRGDSTDTQYF. The CDR3 DNA sequence: TGTGCCAGCAGAAGGGGTGATAGCACAGATACGCAGTATTTT.

The chain has TRBV18 and TRBJ1-5; 7 positions agree with TRBD1. V lost 4 bases and J lost 12; bases outside the gene matches: 9. CDR3 length equals 13 residues. Germline CDR1 KGHSH, CDR2 LQKENI. The CDR3 here is CASSLTGAGFQHF. CDR3 DNA: TGTGCCAGCTCACTAACAGGGGCCGGGTTCCAGCATTTT.

The chain carries TRBV12-5 and TRBJ1-1, with D possibly being TRBD1 (5 bases). The CDR3 has 13 amino acids. V was clipped by 6 bases and J by 0 bases, with 8 bases between them. CDR1 is LGHNT and CDR2 is FRNRAP in the germline V gene. This CDR3 is CASGDSLNTEAFF. The CDR3 bases are TGTGCTAGTGGAGACAGCCTGAACACTGAAGCTTTCTTT.

This clone was recorded once. V and J are TRBV7-9 and TRBJ1-6; D might be TRBD1 (5 bases). Germline CDR1 SEHNR, CDR2 FQNEAQ (reference sequence). CDR3 size: 15 residues. Trimming removed 1 base from V and 7 bases from J, with 11 bases in between. The CDR3 loop reads CASSLVGGGNSPLHF. The DNA for the CDR3 is TGTGCCAGCAGCTTAGTGGGGGGAGGCAATTCACCCCTCCACTTT. The full variable domain, in which reference TRBV7-9 and TRBJ1-6 provide the parts outside the CDR3, is DTGVSQNPRHKITKRGQNVTFRCDPISEHNRLYWYRQTLGQGPEFLTYFQNEAQLEKSRLLSDRFSAERPKGSFSTLEIQRTEQGDSAMYLCASSLVGGGNSPLHFGNGTRLTVT.

V and J are TRBV25-1 and TRBJ1-3; D is perhaps TRBD1 (5 bases). The CDR3 has 16 amino acids. V shed 1 base and J shed 4 bases, with 14 bases lying between them. Per the germline V gene, CDR1 is MGHDK and CDR2 is SYGVNS. The CDR3 reads CASSELSGAGGNTIYF. CDR3 DNA: TGTGCCAGCAGTGAATTATCTGGGGCCGGGGGAAACACCATATATTTT. Filled out from reference TRBV25-1 and TRBJ1-3, the complete variable domain reads EADIYQTPRYLVIGTGKKITLECSQTMGHDKMYWYQQDPGMELHLIHYSYGVNSTEKGDLSSESTVSRIRTEHFPLTLESARPSHTSQYLCASSELSGAGGNTIYFGEGSWLTVV.

This rearrangement joins TRBV11-2 to TRBJ2-7, with D perhaps TRBD2 (6 bases). The germline V gene encodes CDR1 SGHAT and CDR2 FQNNGV. This CDR3 region has 16 residues. The ends were cut back, 10 bases at V and 2 bases at J, with 24 bases in the middle. CDR3: CATSPRPGAQTYEQYF. CDR3 nucleotides: TGTGCCACCAGTCCCAGGCCGGGAGCTCAAACCTACGAGCAGTACTTC.

The sample holds one count of this clone. The chain has TRBV30 and TRBJ2-1; no reliable D call. Trimming pared 3 bases from V and 0 bases from J, leaving 15 bases between. This CDR3 has 16 amino acids. Germline CDR1 GTSNPN, CDR2 SVGIG (reference sequence). The CDR3 loop is CAWSPLGRSSYNEQFF. CDR3 nucleotide sequence: TGTGCCTGGAGCCCCCTTGGCCGGAGCTCCTACAATGAGCAGTTCTTC.

The CDR3 spells CASSWGASGDYEQYF. CDR3 nucleotides: TGTGCCAGCAGTTGGGGGGCTAGCGGGGACTACGAGCAGTACTTC. V is TRBV6-6 and J is TRBJ2-7; 9 positions match TRBD2. The CDR3 has 15 residues. After removal of 4 bases from V and 3 bases from J, the junction contained 7 bases not matched to a gene. Per germline, CDR1 MNHNY and CDR2 SVGAGI (reference sequence).

In DNA form, the CDR3 reads TGTGCCAGCAGCTTCGAGGGAGAGCAGTACTTC. Translated, it gives CASSFEGEQYF. This chain connects TRBV5-6 to TRBJ2-7; possible D gene TRBD2, 5 bases. Trimming removed 2 bases from V and 7 bases from J, with 7 bases in between. The CDR3 has 11 residues. Germline V lookup: CDR1 SGHDT, CDR2 YYEEEE. Based on the CDR3 plus reference TRBV5-6 and TRBJ2-7, the full variable domain is DAGVTQSPTHLIKTRGQQVTLRCSPKSGHDTVSWYQQALGQGPQFIFQYYEEEERQRGNFPDRFSGHQFPNYSSELNVNALLLGDSALYLCASSFEGEQYFGPGTRLTVT.

The chain links TRBV6-1 to TRBJ2-7, with 8 bases that match TRBD2. Germline CDR1 and CDR2: MNHNS and SASEGT. V shed 8 bases, J shed 2 bases, and the junction held 2 bases outside the gene matches. The CDR3 has 12 residues. The CDR3 loop reads CASHSGTYEQYF. The CDR3, as DNA: TGTGCCAGCCATAGCGGGACCTACGAGCAGTACTTC.

The V call is TRBV6-1, the J call TRBJ1-3; D remains unclear. V dropped 8 bases and J dropped 5 bases, with 13 bases sitting between them. The CDR3 consists of 13 residues. Per germline, CDR1 MNHNS and CDR2 SASEGT. The CDR3 nucleotides are TGTGCCAGCTATACGGGGTGGAGAAACACCATATATTTT. Translating gives CASYTGWRNTIYF.

The chain uses TRBV5-1 and TRBJ2-1; 7 nucleotides agree with TRBD2. Germline V gene data show CDR1 as SGHRS and CDR2 as YFSETQ. V lost 0 bases, J lost 7 bases, and 10 bases stayed unmatched. The CDR3 extends over 16 amino acids. CDR3: CASSLDLAAASNEQFF. The CDR3 DNA sequence: TGCGCCAGCAGCTTGGACCTAGCGGCAGCTTCTAATGAGCAGTTCTTC.